This T cell receptor (beta chain) is drawn from a study of identifying expanded T cells in peripheral blood. Broader study findings: Differentially abundant clones: around 1.2 between replicates, just under 17 at about 13 days, 19 at four.

In regard to this clone: Its antigen is unknown.

Trimming removed 5 bases from V and 1 base from J; junction bases left unmatched: 8. CDR1 SGHRS and CDR2 YFSETQ come from the germline V gene. This CDR3 contains 15 residues. The assay was immunoSEQ multiplex PCR, and TCRdb's table has in-frame clones only and misses some. Of about 130,000 clones in the sample, 80% to 90% were seen once. During the collection period, no donor immune events like infections were recorded. The sequenced sample consisted of blood. The rearrangement joins TRBV5-1 to TRBJ1-1; TRBD1 aligns across 7 bases. The sequence was collected from a person between 18 and 75 years old in good health. In DNA, the CDR3 is TGCGCCAGCAGTCTCCAAGGGACAGCGAACACTGAAGCTTTCTTT. Its protein is CASSLQGTANTEAFF.